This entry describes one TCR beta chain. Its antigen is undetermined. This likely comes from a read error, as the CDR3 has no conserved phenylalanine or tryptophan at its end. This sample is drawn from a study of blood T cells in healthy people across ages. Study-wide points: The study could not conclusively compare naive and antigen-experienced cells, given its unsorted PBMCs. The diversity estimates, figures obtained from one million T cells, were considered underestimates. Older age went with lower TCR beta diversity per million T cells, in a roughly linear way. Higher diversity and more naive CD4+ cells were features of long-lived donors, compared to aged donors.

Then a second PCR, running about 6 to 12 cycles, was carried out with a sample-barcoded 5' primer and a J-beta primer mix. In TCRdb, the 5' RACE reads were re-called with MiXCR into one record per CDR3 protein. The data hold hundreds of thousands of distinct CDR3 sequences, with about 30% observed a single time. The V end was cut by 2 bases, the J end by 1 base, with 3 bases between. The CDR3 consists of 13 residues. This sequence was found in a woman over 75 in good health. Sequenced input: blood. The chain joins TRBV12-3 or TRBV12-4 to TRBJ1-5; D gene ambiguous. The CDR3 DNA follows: TGTGCCAGCAGTTTAACAAGCAATCAGCCCCAGCATGTT. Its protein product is CASSLTSNQPQHV.